The T cell receptor (beta chain) under discussion was sequenced for a study of blood T cell repertoires in COVID-19. On the study more broadly: Collection of acute and convalescent COVID-19 samples took place in the United States, Italy and Spain. T cells, B-cell-depleted T cells, or PBMCs supplied cDNA or gDNA.

It was during active infection that Seattle patients were enrolled and then longitudinally followed. The CDR3 loop spans 15 amino acids. V shed 5 bases, J shed 5 bases, and the junction held 7 bases outside the gene matches. The germline CDR1 and CDR2 sequences are KGHSH and LQKENI. As handled by the study authors: Reference gene primer amplification gave estimated nucleated cell counts. Assay: immunoSEQ multiplex PCR; the TCRdb copy retains only in-frame clones and omits some. That table furnishes V, J and clone size, whereas the DNA furnished D and trimming. This table has approximately 390,000 clones, roughly 86% appearing once.

Input material: peripheral blood. This chain connects TRBV18 to TRBJ2-2; 8 bases map to TRBD1. This clonotype was sampled from an older woman with COVID-19, enrolled during active disease. CDR3 in amino acids: CASSAGTGLTGELFF. DNA of the CDR3: TGTGCCAGCTCAGCAGGGACAGGTCTGACCGGGGAGCTGTTTTTT.